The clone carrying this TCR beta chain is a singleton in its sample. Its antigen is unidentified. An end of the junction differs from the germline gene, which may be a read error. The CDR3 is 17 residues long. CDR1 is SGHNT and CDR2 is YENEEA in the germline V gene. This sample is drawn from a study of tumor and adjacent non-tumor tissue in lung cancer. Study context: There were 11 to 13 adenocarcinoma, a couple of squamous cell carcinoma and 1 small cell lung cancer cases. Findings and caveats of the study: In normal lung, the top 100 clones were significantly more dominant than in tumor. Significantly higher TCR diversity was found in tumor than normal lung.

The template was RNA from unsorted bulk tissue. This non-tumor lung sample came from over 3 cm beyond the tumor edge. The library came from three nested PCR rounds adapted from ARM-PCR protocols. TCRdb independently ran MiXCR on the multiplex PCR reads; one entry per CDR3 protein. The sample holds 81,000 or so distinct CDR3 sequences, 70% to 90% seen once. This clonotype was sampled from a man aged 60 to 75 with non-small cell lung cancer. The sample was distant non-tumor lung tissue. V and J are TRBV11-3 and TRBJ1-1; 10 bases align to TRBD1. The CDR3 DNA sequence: TGCGCCAGCAGCTTAGAGTTTGCGGGACAGGGGCAATACTCAACTTTCTTT. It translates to CASSLEFAGQGQYSTFF.